This T cell receptor beta chain comes out of a study of T cell repertoires in cytomegalovirus infection. On the study more broadly: Public TCR beta signatures were indicative of both CMV infection and a matching HLA type. General study findings and limits: HLA-C-restricted CMV clonotypes gave the most frequent clonotype in two of eight donors. People with CMV and the relevant HLA were identified by cumulative public TCR beta family frequency.

Germline V gives CDR1 DFQATT, CDR2 SNEGSKA (reference sequence). The CDR3 covers 12 residues. J lost 4 bases, V lost 4 bases, and 3 bases had no gene match. TCRdb redid the calling of the reads with MiXCR, one entry per CDR3 protein. The table has 120,000 to 150,000 distinct CDR3 sequences, roughly 6.5% seen once. The table lists this clonotype with a few counts. The target antigen is unknown. This sequence joins TRBV20-1 and TRBJ2-7; 8 bases agree with TRBD1. The clonotype was recovered from a human donor in good health (CMV status not recorded). Some clones in this sample may be carry-over from other donors' samples. The sequencing sample was made of PBMCs. The CDR3: CSATDRVYEQYF. CDR3 sequence (DNA): TGCAGTGCTACGGACAGGGTTTACGAGCAGTACTTC.